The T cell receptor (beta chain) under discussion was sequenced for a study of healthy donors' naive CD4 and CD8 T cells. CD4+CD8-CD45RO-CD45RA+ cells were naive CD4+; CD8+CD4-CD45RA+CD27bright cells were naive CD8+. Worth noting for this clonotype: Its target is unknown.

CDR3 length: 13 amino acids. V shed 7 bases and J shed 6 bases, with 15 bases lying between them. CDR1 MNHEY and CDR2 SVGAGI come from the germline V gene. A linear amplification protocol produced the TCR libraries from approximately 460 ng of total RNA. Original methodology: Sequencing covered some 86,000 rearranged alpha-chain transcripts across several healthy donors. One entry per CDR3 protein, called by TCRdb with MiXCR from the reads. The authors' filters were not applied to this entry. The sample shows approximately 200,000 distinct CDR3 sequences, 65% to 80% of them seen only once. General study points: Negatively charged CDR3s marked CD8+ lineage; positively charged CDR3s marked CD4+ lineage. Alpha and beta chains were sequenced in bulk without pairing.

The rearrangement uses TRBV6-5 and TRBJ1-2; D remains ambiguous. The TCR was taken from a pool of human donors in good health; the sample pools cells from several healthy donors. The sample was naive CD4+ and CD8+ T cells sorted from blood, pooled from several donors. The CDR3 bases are TGTGCCAGCACCCCACGGGGTCTCCATGGCTACACCTTC. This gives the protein CASTPRGLHGYTF.